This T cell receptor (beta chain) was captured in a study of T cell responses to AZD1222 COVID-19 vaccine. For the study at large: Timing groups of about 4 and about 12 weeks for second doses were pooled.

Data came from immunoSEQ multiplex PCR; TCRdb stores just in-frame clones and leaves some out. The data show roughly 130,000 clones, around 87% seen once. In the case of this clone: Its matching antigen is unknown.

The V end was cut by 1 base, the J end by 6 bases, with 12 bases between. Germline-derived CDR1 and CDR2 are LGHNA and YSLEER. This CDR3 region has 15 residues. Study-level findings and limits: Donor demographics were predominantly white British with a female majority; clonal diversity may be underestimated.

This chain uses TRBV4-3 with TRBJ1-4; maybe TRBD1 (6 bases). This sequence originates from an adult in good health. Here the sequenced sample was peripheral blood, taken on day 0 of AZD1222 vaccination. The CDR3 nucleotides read TGCGCCAGCAGCCAAGGGAGGGGGATGGATGAAAAACTGTTTTTT. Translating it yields CASSQGRGMDEKLFF.